Listed below are T cell receptor beta chains from one sample, sequenced in a study of T cell repertoires in ileal Crohn's disease. The repertoire was sequenced with immunoSEQ multiplex PCR; TCRdb's copy has only in-frame clones and lacks some. The table shows 5,000 or so clones, with roughly 66% occurring only once. Sequencing was carried out using ileal tissue. The receptors were gathered from an adult with Crohn's disease. Both conserved end residues are part of each CDR3. Each record gives: D gene, J gene, V gene, clone size, CDR3 DNA, CDR3 protein. A D gene is named only where the DNA matches it firmly. Clone sizes are given selectively: once, few, many, or a class where the clone is expanded.

d_gene: .; j_gene: TRBJ1-4; v_gene: TRBV19; abundance: .; CDR3nt: TGTGCCAGTAGTCGCGGGCTAAATGAAAAACTGTTTTTT; CDR3aa: CASSRGLNEKLFF
d_gene: TRBD2; j_gene: TRBJ2-3; v_gene: TRBV5-1; abundance: .; CDR3nt: TGTGCCAGCAGCCTAGCTTCTAGCGGGACCACAGATACGCAGTATTTT; CDR3aa: CASSLASSGTTDTQYF
d_gene: .; j_gene: TRBJ1-4; v_gene: TRBV7-9; abundance: .; CDR3nt: TGTGCCAGCAGCTTAGGAGGGGCCCAGGGGTTTAATGAAAAACTGTTTTTT; CDR3aa: CASSLGGAQGFNEKLFF
d_gene: TRBD1; j_gene: TRBJ1-2; v_gene: TRBV7-2; abundance: .; CDR3nt: TGTGCCAGCAGCCTAGGACAGGGAAGCTATGGCTACACCTTC; CDR3aa: CASSLGQGSYGYTF
d_gene: TRBD2; j_gene: TRBJ2-1; v_gene: TRBV19; abundance: .; CDR3nt: TGTGCCAGTAGTATTTCGGCTAGCGGAGGTGAGCAGTTCTTC; CDR3aa: CASSISASGGEQFF
d_gene: TRBD1; j_gene: TRBJ2-5; v_gene: TRBV5-1; abundance: .; CDR3nt: TGCGCCAGCAGCTTGTGGTCGGGACAGGGACTCCAAGAGACCCAGTACTTC; CDR3aa: CASSLWSGQGLQETQYF
d_gene: TRBD1; j_gene: TRBJ1-4; v_gene: TRBV15; abundance: large; CDR3nt: TGTGCCACCAGCACGCGGACAGGGGGCGCGACTAATGAAAAACTGTTTTTT; CDR3aa: CATSTRTGGATNEKLFF
d_gene: .; j_gene: TRBJ2-2; v_gene: TRBV6-1; abundance: .; CDR3nt: TGTGCCAGCAGTGATGCGATGAACACCGGGGAGCTGTTTTTT; CDR3aa: CASSDAMNTGELFF
d_gene: .; j_gene: TRBJ2-3; v_gene: TRBV14; abundance: .; CDR3nt: TGTGCCAGCAGCCAAGATGGGTACGGGGGTTTTGCAGATACGCAGTATTTT; CDR3aa: CASSQDGYGGFADTQYF
d_gene: .; j_gene: TRBJ1-2; v_gene: TRBV27; abundance: few; CDR3nt: TGTGCCAGCAGCCCTTTCAGGGGATACTATGGCTACACCTTC; CDR3aa: CASSPFRGYYGYTF
d_gene: TRBD1; j_gene: TRBJ2-3; v_gene: TRBV5-1; abundance: .; CDR3nt: TGCGCCAGCAGCTTGGGGCCGGGACAGCCCCGCGAATTT; CDR3aa: CASSLGPGQPREF
d_gene: .; j_gene: TRBJ2-6; v_gene: TRBV21-1; abundance: .; CDR3nt: TGTGCCAGCAGCAAACCGGGACAGGACTCTGGGGCCAACGTCCTGACTTTC; CDR3aa: CASSKPGQDSGANVLTF
d_gene: .; j_gene: TRBJ2-1; v_gene: TRBV6-5; abundance: once; CDR3nt: TGTGCCAGCAGTTACGGACCGGGACTGGAGCAGTTCTTC; CDR3aa: CASSYGPGLEQFF
d_gene: TRBD2; j_gene: TRBJ2-6; v_gene: TRBV11-3; abundance: .; CDR3nt: TGTGCCAGCAGCGCGAGACTAGCGGGAGAGGGTGGGGCCAACGTCCTGACTTTC; CDR3aa: CASSARLAGEGGANVLTF
d_gene: .; j_gene: TRBJ1-1; v_gene: TRBV19; abundance: .; CDR3nt: TGTGCCAGTAGTAGACAGCTAATGAACACTGAAGCTTTCTTT; CDR3aa: CASSRQLMNTEAFF
d_gene: TRBD1; j_gene: TRBJ2-1; v_gene: TRBV6-5; abundance: few; CDR3nt: TGTGCCAGCAGTTACTCCGGGACAGGGGGCAATGAGCAGTTCTTC; CDR3aa: CASSYSGTGGNEQFF
d_gene: TRBD1; j_gene: TRBJ1-2; v_gene: TRBV7-3; abundance: .; CDR3nt: TGTGCCAGCAGCCCCAACAGGGGGCCTGATGGCTACACCTTC; CDR3aa: CASSPNRGPDGYTF
d_gene: .; j_gene: TRBJ1-2; v_gene: TRBV29-1; abundance: .; CDR3nt: TGCAGCGTTGAAGATCCGGGCATTAGGGGTGGCTACACCTTC; CDR3aa: CSVEDPGIRGGYTF
d_gene: .; j_gene: TRBJ1-2; v_gene: TRBV29-1; abundance: .; CDR3nt: TGCAGCGTGGCGGGGGGGCCAGCTAACTATGGCTACACCTTC; CDR3aa: CSVAGGPANYGYTF
d_gene: .; j_gene: TRBJ2-7; v_gene: TRBV6-5; abundance: .; CDR3nt: TGTGCCAGCAGTTACGCCGGCGGCAGTACCTACGAGCAGTACTTC; CDR3aa: CASSYAGGSTYEQYF
d_gene: TRBD1; j_gene: TRBJ1-2; v_gene: TRBV7-9; abundance: .; CDR3nt: TGTGCCAGCAGCTCGGGACAGGGGAACTATGGCTACACCTTC; CDR3aa: CASSSGQGNYGYTF
d_gene: .; j_gene: TRBJ1-5; v_gene: TRBV10-3; abundance: .; CDR3nt: TGTGCCATCAGTGAGACGGACAGATCCAATCAGCCCCAGCATTTT; CDR3aa: CAISETDRSNQPQHF
d_gene: TRBD1; j_gene: TRBJ1-6; v_gene: TRBV6-5; abundance: .; CDR3nt: TGTGCCAGCAGAACAGGGGGCGCGAACAATTCACCCCTCCACTTT; CDR3aa: CASRTGGANNSPLHF